The next 18 T cell receptor beta chains were all read from a single sample in a study of T-cell memory formation after mild COVID-19. A single record per CDR3 protein comes from TCRdb applying MiXCR to the 5' RACE reads. The sample holds 300,000 to 400,000 distinct CDR3 sequences, 15% to 20% seen once. Source material: PBMCs or a T cell subset sorted from them (not recorded which). All receptors derive from a man younger than 35 who had mild COVID-19 (a few samples of this study predate the infection). Cell type and time point are not known.

Points on this clonotype: A single base separates this from a much larger clone, so it may be a read error. The chain couples TRBV7-2 to TRBJ1-2; D unclear. The germline V and J ends were trimmed by 5 bases and 2 bases, with 12 bases remaining between them. CDR3 length: 14 amino acids. Germline V gene sequence: CDR1 SGHTA, CDR2 FQGNSA. The CDR3, as DNA: TGTGCCAGCAGCAGAAACCATGGGAACTATGGCTACACCTTC. This translates into CASSRNHGNYGYTF. The variable domain in full, with the rest retrieved from reference TRBV7-2 and TRBJ1-2, is GAGVSQSPSNKVTEKGKDVELRCDPISGHTALYWYRQSLGQGLEFLIYFQGNSAPDKSGLPSDRFSAERTGGSVSTLTIQRTQQEDSAVYLCASSRNHGNYGYTFGSGTRLTVV.

This clonotype was recorded a few times. The rearrangement links TRBV7-9 to TRBJ2-2, with no clear D. V was shortened by 5 bases and J by 5 bases, with 18 bases between the two germline ends. Germline loops: CDR1 SEHNR, CDR2 FQNEAQ (reference sequence). This CDR3 has 16 residues. This CDR3 is CASSRSLAGQTGELFF. CDR3 DNA: TGTGCCAGCAGCCGAAGTCTTGCTGGTCAGACCGGGGAGCTGTTTTTT.

A few counts support this clonotype. V and J are TRBV27 and TRBJ2-7; TRBD2 aligns across 9 bases. CDR3 length: 15 residues. Losses at the gene ends were 5 bases for V and 3 bases for J; bases not matched to a gene: 8. The germline gives CDR1 MNHEY, CDR2 SMNVEV (reference sequence). CDR3 DNA: TGTGCCAGCAGTCCCCGGCTAGCGGGGAACTACGAGCAGTACTTC. It translates to CASSPRLAGNYEQYF.

This clonotype has more than one count but fewer than ten. The chain combines TRBV7-2 with TRBJ2-5; 7 bases map to TRBD1. Losses at the gene ends were 5 bases for V and 5 bases for J; bases not matched to a gene: 14. In germline, CDR1 is SGHTA, CDR2 FQGNSA. The CDR3 has 16 amino acids. CDR3 bases: TGTGCCAGCAGCCGGCCGACAGGGTCACCAGGGGAGACCCAGTACTTC. Translated, it gives CASSRPTGSPGETQYF.

There are a few counts of this clonotype. The chain uses TRBV28 and TRBJ1-5; TRBD1 agrees at 10 bases. Germline values: CDR1 MDHEN, CDR2 SYDVKM. Unmatched junction bases numbered 5, after V lost 5 bases and J lost 1 base. The CDR3 is 16 amino acids. The CDR3 protein is CASSELGQGSNQPQHF. In DNA form, the CDR3 reads TGTGCCAGCAGTGAACTGGGACAGGGGAGCAATCAGCCCCAGCATTTT.

The V and J genes are TRBV14 and TRBJ1-1, with 8 nucleotides matching TRBD1. Germline V gene lookup returns CDR1 SGHDN and CDR2 FVKESK. This CDR3 is built from 20 residues. Trimming cost V 0 bases and J 3 bases; bases outside gene matches: 18. CDR3 coding DNA: TGTGCCAGCAGCCAAGACGGATTTCGCAGGGGGCTGGGTGGGGACACTGAAGCTTTCTTT. Amino acids: CASSQDGFRRGLGGDTEAFF.

The V and J genes are TRBV5-1 and TRBJ2-3; weak D call: TRBD1 (6 bases). Germline V gene data show CDR1 as SGHRS and CDR2 as YFSETQ. V lost 4 bases and J lost 1, with 19 bases in between. The CDR3 consists of 17 residues. The DNA of the CDR3 is TGCGCCAGCAGCCCACAAGCAGGGGCCCGAGGCACAGATACGCAGTATTTT. This translates into CASSPQAGARGTDTQYF.

V usage is TRBV15 and J usage is TRBJ2-2; the D is unclear. The V gene lost 4 bases and the J gene lost 7 bases, with 10 bases spanning the gap. This CDR3 is 13 amino acids long. Germline V gene lookup returns CDR1 LNHNV and CDR2 YYDKDF (reference sequence). CDR3 amino acids: CATSNQIHGELFF. DNA of the CDR3: TGTGCCACCAGCAATCAGATCCACGGGGAGCTGTTTTTT.

A few counts support this clonotype. This rearrangement joins TRBV12-3 or TRBV12-4 to TRBJ2-2; D is uncertain. Trimming removed 8 bases from V and 0 bases from J, with 7 bases in between. The CDR3 runs 13 residues. This CDR3 reads CASGQANTGELFF. The CDR3 nucleotides read TGTGCCAGCGGGCAAGCGAACACCGGGGAGCTGTTTTTT.

This clonotype appeared a few times. The CDR3 DNA sequence: TGTGCCAGCAGCTCTAGGGGCAGGGCTAACTATGGCTACACCTTC. Amino acid sequence: CASSSRGRANYGYTF. The V gene is TRBV7-6, the J gene TRBJ1-2, with a tentative D call TRBD1 (5 bases). The CDR3 extends over 15 amino acids. The V gene's germline CDR1 is SGHVS and CDR2 FNYEAQ. V lost 4 bases, J lost 0 bases, and 12 bases lay in between.

This sequence joins TRBV7-2 and TRBJ1-2; D is possibly TRBD1 (5 bases). From germline, CDR1 is SGHTA and CDR2 FQGNSA. V was clipped by 3 bases and J by 8 bases, with 10 bases between them. The CDR3 covers 12 residues. Here the CDR3 reads CASSLYGDGYTF. Written as DNA, the CDR3 is TGTGCCAGCAGCTTGTACGGGGACGGCTACACCTTC. The variable domain in full, with the rest retrieved from reference TRBV7-2 and TRBJ1-2, is GAGVSQSPSNKVTEKGKDVELRCDPISGHTALYWYRQSLGQGLEFLIYFQGNSAPDKSGLPSDRFSAERTGGSVSTLTIQRTQQEDSAVYLCASSLYGDGYTFGSGTRLTVV.

The gene calls are TRBV12-3 or TRBV12-4 and TRBJ1-1; TRBD1 matches at 7 bases. The CDR3 sequence is 19 residues long. The junction had 20 bases not matched to a gene; V was cut back by 6 bases and J by 1 base. In DNA, the CDR3 is TGTGCCAGCAGGCGATATCACAGGGGTTTAAGGTTAGGGAACACTGAAGCTTTCTTT. It codes for CASRRYHRGLRLGNTEAFF.

This chain joins TRBV5-1 and TRBJ2-7, with D tentatively TRBD1 (6 bases). The CDR3 is 15 amino acids. The V end was cut by 3 bases, the J end by 2 bases, with 15 bases between. Germline CDR1 SGHRS, CDR2 YFSETQ. CDR3 in amino acids: CASSSRAGATYEQYF. The CDR3 region has the DNA TGCGCCAGCAGCTCGCGGGCAGGGGCGACCTACGAGCAGTACTTC.

The sample holds a few counts of this clonotype. The rearrangement links TRBV7-3 to TRBJ1-3, with 9 bases identical to TRBD1. There are 14 residues in the CDR3. Germline CDR1 is SGHTA and CDR2 is FQGTGA. V dropped 5 bases and J dropped 8; count of bases not matched to a gene: 7. CDR3 in DNA: TGTGCCAGCAGCCAAACAGGGGGCGAGGACACCATATATTTT. It translates to CASSQTGGEDTIYF.

This clonotype was seen a handful of times. This chain links TRBV14 with TRBJ1-4, with a tentative D call TRBD1 (5 bases). Germline-derived CDR1 and CDR2 are SGHDN and FVKESK. The CDR3 contains 16 residues. Trimming removed 5 bases from V and 8 bases from J, with 21 bases in between. The CDR3 region has the DNA TGTGCCAGCAGCTATATGGGGGGGAGTGGAAGAGAAAAACTGTTTTTT. Protein sequence: CASSYMGGSGREKLFF.

This clonotype was counted only a few times. The V gene is TRBV24-1, the J gene TRBJ1-1; unclear D gene. The CDR3 covers 14 residues. The germline V gene encodes CDR1 KGHDR and CDR2 SFDVKD. V gave up 7 bases and J gave up 1 base, with 12 bases separating them. The CDR3 spells CATRGRGENTEAFF. In DNA form, the CDR3 reads TGTGCCACCAGGGGCCGGGGAGAGAACACTGAAGCTTTCTTT.

This clonotype turned up a few times. The genes are TRBV7-7 and TRBJ2-7; 9 bases line up with TRBD1. This CDR3 contains 15 residues. Germline assignment: CDR1 SSHAT and CDR2 FNYEAQ (reference sequence). J gave up 5 bases and V 8 bases, and 13 bases lay outside the gene matches. The CDR3 sequence: CASPTPGTGIHEQYF. For the CDR3, the DNA is TGTGCCAGCCCGACGCCGGGGACAGGGATCCACGAGCAGTACTTC.

This clonotype was detected many times. The chain recombines TRBV12-3 or TRBV12-4 with TRBJ1-1, with D possibly matching TRBD1 (6 bases). CDR3 length: 14 residues. Between the trimmed V and J ends, which lost 6 bases and 1 base, there was a span of 12 bases. This CDR3 is CASRGDTSNTEAFF. In DNA form, the CDR3 reads TGTGCCAGCAGAGGGGACACCTCGAACACTGAAGCTTTCTTT.